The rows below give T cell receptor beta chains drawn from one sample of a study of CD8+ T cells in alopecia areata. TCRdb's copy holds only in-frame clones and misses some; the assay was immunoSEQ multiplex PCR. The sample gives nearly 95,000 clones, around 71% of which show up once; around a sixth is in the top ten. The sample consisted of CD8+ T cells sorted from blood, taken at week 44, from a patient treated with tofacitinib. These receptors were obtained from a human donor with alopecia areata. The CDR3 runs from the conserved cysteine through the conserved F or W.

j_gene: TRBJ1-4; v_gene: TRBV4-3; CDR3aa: CASSQGGELFF
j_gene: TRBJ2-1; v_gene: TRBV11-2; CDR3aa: CASSSTSGPKNEQFF
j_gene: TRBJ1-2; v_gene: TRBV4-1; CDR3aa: CASSPGYGYTF
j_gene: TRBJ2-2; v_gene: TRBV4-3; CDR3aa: CASSPLTDTGELFF
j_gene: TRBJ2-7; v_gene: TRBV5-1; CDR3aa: CASSPPSGYEQYF
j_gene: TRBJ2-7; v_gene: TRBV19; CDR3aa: CASSMMEGREQYF
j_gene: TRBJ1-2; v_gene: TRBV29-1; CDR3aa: CSVEDLRVDRADGYTF
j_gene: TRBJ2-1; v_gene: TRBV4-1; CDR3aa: CASSGQVYNEQFF
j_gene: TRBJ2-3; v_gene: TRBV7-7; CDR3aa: CASSLTSGGTDTQYF
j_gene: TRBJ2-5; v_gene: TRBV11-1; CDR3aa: CASSQSTAPQETQYF